This T cell receptor (beta chain) was identified during a study of human T cells and chemical hapten exposure. Per the germline V gene, CDR1 is SGHTA and CDR2 is FQGNSA. With 4 bases removed from V and 0 bases from J, the gap between germline ends came to 15 bases. The CDR3 runs 16 residues. The sample's time point: patch test 1, 2 weeks after DPC sensitization. Indicated treatment: therapeutic diphenylcyclopropenone sensitization with weekly scalp DPC. What the library attached to individual cDNA molecules were unique molecular identifiers. TCRdb reprocessed the RACE reads with MiXCR, giving one entry per CDR3 protein. The sample contains some 350,000 distinct CDR3 sequences, roughly 6.9% of which appear only once.

The receptor's source is a young woman with alopecia areata. Some clones in this sample may be carry-over from other donors' samples. V and J are TRBV7-2 and TRBJ2-5, with D possibly TRBD1 on 6 matching bases. Sequenced here: whole blood, sampled in connection with sensitization to the hapten diphenylcyclopropenone (DPC). Written as DNA, the CDR3 is TGTGCCAGCAGCTCGGCCTGGGGGCGGTACCAAGAGACCCAGTACTTC. It translates to CASSSAWGRYQETQYF.